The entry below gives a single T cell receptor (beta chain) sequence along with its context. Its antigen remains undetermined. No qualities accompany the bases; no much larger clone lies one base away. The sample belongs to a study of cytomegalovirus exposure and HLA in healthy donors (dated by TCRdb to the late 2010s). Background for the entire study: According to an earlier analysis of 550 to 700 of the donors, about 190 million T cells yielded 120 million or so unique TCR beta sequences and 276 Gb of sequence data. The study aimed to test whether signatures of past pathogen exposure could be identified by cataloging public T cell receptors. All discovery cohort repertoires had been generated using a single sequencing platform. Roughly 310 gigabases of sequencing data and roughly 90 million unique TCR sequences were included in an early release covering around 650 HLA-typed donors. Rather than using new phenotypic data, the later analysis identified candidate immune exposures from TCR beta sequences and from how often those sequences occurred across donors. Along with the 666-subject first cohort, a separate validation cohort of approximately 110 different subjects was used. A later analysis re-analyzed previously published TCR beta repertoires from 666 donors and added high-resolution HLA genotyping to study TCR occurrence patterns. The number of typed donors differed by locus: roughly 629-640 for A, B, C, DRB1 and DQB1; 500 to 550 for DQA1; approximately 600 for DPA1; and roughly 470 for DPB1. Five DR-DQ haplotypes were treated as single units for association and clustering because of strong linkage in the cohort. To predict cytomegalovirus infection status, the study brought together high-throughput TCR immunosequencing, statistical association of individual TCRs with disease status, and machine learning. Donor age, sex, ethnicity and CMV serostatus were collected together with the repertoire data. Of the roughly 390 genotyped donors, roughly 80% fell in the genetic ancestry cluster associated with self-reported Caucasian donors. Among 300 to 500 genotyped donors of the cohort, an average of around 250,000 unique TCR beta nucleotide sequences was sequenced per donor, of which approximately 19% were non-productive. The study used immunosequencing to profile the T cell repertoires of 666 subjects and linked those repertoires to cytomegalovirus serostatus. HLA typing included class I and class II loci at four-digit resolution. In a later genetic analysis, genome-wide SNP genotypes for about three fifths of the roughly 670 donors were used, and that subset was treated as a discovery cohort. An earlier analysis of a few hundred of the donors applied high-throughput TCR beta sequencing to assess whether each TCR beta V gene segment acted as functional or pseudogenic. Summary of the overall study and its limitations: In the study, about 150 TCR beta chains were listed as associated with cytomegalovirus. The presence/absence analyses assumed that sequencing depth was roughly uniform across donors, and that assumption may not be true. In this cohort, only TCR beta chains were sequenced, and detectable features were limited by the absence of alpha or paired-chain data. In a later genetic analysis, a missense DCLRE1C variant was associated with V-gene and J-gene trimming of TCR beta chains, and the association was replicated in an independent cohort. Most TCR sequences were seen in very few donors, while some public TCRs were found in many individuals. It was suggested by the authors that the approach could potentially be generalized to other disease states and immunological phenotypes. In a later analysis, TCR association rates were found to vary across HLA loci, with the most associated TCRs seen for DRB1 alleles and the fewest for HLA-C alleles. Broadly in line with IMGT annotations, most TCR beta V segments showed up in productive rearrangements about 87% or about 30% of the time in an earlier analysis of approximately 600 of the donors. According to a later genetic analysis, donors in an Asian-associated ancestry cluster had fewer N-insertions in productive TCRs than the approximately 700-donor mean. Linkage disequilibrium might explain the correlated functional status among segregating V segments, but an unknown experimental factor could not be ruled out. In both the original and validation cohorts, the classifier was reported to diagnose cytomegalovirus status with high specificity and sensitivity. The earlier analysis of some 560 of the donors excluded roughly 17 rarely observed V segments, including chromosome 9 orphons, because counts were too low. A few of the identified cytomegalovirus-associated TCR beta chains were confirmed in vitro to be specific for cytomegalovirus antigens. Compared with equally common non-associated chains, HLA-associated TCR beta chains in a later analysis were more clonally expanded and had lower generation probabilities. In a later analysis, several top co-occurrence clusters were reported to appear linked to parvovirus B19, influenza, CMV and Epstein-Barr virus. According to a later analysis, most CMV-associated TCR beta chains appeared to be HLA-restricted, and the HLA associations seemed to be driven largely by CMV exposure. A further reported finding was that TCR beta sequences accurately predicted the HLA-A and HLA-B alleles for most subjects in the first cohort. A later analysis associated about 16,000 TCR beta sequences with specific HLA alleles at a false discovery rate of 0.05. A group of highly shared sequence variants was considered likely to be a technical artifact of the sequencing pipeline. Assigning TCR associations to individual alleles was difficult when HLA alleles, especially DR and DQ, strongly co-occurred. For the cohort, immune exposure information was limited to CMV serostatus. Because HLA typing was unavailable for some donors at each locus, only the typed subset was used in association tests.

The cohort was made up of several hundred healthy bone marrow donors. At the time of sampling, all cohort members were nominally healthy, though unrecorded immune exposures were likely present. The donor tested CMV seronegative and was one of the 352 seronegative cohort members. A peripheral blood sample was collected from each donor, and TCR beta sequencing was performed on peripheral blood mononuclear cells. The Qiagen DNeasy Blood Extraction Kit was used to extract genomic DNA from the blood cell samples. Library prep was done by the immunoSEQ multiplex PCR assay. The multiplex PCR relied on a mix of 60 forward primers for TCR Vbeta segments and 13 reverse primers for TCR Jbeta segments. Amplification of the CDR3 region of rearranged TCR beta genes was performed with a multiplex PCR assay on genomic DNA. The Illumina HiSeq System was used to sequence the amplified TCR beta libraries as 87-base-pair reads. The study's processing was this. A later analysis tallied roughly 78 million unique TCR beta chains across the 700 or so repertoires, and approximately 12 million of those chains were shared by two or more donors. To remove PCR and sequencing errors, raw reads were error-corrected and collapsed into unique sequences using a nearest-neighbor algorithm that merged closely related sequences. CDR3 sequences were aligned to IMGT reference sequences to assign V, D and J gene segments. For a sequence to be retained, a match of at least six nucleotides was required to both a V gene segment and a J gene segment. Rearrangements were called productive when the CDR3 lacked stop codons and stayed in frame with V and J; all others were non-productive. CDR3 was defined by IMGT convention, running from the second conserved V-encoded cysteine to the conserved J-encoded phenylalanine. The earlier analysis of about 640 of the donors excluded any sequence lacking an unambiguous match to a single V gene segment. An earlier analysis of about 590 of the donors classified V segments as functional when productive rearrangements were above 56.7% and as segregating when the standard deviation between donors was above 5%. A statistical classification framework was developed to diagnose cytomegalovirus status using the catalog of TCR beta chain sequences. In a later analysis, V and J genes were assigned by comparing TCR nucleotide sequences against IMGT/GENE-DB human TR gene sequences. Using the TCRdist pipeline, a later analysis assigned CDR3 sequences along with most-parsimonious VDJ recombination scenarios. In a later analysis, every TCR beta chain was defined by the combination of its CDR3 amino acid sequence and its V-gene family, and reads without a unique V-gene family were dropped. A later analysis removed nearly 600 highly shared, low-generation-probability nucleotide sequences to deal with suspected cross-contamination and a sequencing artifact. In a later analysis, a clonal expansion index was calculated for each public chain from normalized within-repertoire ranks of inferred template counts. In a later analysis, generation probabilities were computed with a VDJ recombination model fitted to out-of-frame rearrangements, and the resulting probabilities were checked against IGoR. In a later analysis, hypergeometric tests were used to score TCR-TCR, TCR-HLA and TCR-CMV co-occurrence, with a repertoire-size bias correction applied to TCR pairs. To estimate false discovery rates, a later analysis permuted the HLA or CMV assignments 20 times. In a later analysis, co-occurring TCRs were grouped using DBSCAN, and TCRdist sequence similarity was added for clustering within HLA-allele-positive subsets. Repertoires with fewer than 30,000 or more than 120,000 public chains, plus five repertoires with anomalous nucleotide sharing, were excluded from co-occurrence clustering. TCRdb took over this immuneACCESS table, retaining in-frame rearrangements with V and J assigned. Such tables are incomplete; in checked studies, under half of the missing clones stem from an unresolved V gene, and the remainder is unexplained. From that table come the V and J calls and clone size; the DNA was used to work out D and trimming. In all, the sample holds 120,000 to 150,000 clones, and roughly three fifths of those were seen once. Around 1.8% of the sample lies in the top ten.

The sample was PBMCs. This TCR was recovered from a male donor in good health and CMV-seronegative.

The DNA sequence is TGTGCCAGCAGCCCCACCTCGGGGGGACTACTCACAGATACGCAGTATTTT. Its translation reads: CASSPTSGGLLTDTQYF. The rearrangement combines TRBV5-4 with TRBJ2-3; 7 bases in the junction line up with TRBD2. Sequences SGHNT (CDR1) and YYREEE (CDR2) are obtained from the germline V gene (reference sequence). V loses 4 bases at its end and J loses 2 bases; junction bases beyond the gene matches: 13. The CDR3 runs 17 residues from the cysteine to the phenylalanine. Solely the CDR3 DNA is kept, with 51 bases framed from the first base.